Given below is one T cell receptor beta chain in context. The antigen remains undetermined. Primers included in the PCR were 60 Vbeta and 13 Jbeta primers. Assay: immunoSEQ multiplex PCR; the TCRdb copy retains only in-frame clones and omits some. This sample contains fewer than 85,000 clones. This CDR3 is built from 13 residues. Germline CDR1 SGHDT, CDR2 YYEEEE. Trimming removed 2 bases at V and 4 bases at J, with 10 bases between. This entry belongs to a study of cytomegalovirus exposure and HLA in healthy donors. The study, taken as a whole, reports: Analysis was performed later, and it showed HLA-associated TCR beta chains to be more clonally expanded than equally common others.

The sequence came from a young man in good health and CMV-seronegative. J is TRBJ2-7 and V is TRBV5-6, with D unclear. Sequenced input: PBMCs. In DNA form, the CDR3 reads TGTGCCAGCAGCTTTTGGAGTGGGTACGAGCAGTACTTC. Residues: CASSFWSGYEQYF.